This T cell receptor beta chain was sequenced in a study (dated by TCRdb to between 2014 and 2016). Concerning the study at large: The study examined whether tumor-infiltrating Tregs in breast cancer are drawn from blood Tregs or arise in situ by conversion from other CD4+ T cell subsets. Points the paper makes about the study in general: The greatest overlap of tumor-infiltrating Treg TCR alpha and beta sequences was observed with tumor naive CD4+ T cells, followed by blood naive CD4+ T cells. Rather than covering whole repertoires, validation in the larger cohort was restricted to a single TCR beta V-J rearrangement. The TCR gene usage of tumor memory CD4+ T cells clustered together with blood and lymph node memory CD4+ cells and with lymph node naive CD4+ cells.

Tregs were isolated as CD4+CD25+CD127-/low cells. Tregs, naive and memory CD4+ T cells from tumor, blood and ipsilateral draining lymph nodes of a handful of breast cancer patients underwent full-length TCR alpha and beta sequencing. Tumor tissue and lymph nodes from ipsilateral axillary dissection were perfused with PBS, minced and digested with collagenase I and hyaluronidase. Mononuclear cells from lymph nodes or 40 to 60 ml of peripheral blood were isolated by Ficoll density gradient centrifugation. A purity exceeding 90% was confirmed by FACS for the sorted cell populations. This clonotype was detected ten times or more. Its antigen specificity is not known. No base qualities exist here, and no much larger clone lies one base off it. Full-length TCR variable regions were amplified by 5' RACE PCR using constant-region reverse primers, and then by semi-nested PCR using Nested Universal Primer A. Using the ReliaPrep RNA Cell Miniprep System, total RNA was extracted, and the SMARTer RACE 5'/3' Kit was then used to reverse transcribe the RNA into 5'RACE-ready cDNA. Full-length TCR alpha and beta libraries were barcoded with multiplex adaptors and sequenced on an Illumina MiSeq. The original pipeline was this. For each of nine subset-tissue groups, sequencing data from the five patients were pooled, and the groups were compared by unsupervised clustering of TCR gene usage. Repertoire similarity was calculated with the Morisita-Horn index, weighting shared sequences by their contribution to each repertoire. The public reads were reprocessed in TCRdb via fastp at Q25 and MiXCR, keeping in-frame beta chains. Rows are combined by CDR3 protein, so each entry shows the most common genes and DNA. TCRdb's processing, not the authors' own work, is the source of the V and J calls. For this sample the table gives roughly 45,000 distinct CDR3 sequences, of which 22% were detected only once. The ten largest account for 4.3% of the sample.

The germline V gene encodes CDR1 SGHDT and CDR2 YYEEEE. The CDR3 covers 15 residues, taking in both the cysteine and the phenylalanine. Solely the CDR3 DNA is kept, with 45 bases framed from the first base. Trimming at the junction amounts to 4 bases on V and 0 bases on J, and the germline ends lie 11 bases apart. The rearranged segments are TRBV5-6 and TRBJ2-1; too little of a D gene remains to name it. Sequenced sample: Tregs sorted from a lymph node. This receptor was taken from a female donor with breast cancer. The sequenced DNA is TGTGCCAGCAGCCGCATCACGAGCTCCTACAATGAGCAGTTCTTC. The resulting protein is CASSRITSSYNEQFF.